These 18 T cell receptor beta chains share one sample of origin, sequenced in a study of shared clonotypes between healthy human individuals. Repertoires were generated with immunoSEQ multiplex PCR, while TCRdb's copy carries only in-frame clones and drops some. The sample yields hundreds of thousands of clones, 85% to 95% seen once. Naive CD8 populations comprised CD45RO-negative cells positively selected for CCR7, excluding terminally differentiated effector memory CD45RA+ cells. Sequencing was performed on naive CD8+ T cells sorted from blood. Receptors were obtained from a man aged 25 to 40 in good health.

CDR3 region: CASSLLRASNGVEQFF. As DNA, the CDR3 is TGTGCCAGCAGCTTATTGCGGGCTAGCAATGGGGTTGAGCAGTTCTTC. The chain combines TRBV7-6 with TRBJ2-1; TRBD2 might be the D (5 bases). The CDR3 is 16 residues long. Germline V gives CDR1 SGHVS, CDR2 FNYEAQ. Trimming removed 2 bases at V and 9 bases at J, with 20 bases between.

V gene TRBV5-4 combines with J gene TRBJ2-2; D is tentatively TRBD1 or TRBD2 (5 bases each). The ends were cut back, 5 bases at V and 2 bases at J, with 10 bases in the middle. CDR1 SGHNT and CDR2 YYREEE come from the germline V gene (reference sequence). The CDR3 length is 14 residues. CDR3 in amino acids: CASRTGTNTGELFF. CDR3 DNA: TGTGCCAGCAGAACGGGGACCAACACCGGGGAGCTGTTTTTT.

V gene TRBV6-6 combines with J gene TRBJ2-3; the D gene is possibly TRBD2 (5 bases). CDR1 is MNHNY, CDR2 SVGAGI, per germline (reference sequence). CDR3 length: 15 residues. Trimming cost V 11 bases and J 0 bases, with 18 bases left between them. CDR3 region: CAGSSTTTSTDTQYF. In nucleotides, the CDR3 is TGTGCCGGGAGTTCGACAACAACTAGCACAGATACGCAGTATTTT.

The chain employs TRBV18 and TRBJ2-1; D is ambiguous. V was shortened by 2 bases and J by 5 bases, with 10 bases between the two germline ends. The CDR3 length is 14 residues. Germline-derived CDR1 and CDR2 are KGHSH and LQKENI. CDR3 nucleotide sequence: TGTGCCAGCTCACCAGGGGTGTCGGACAATGAGCAGTTCTTC. This codes for CASSPGVSDNEQFF.

The chain uses TRBV10-3 and TRBJ1-5; D is unclear. The V gene's germline CDR1 is ENHRY and CDR2 SYGVKD. V lost 3 bases and J 0 bases, leaving 9 bases between the germline ends. This CDR3 region has 15 residues. DNA of the CDR3: TGTGCCATCAGTGATACCGAATATAGCAATCAGCCCCAGCATTTT. Translation: CAISDTEYSNQPQHF.

The chain joins TRBV28 to TRBJ2-5, with 15 bases aligning to TRBD2. Germline values: CDR1 MDHEN, CDR2 SYDVKM. With V trimmed by 2 bases and J by 4 bases, 5 bases remained unmatched. The CDR3 extends over 17 amino acids. The CDR3 nucleotides read TGTGCCAGCAGTTTAAGGACTAGCGGGAGGGCACGAGAGACCCAGTACTTC. Protein sequence: CASSLRTSGRARETQYF.

The rearrangement links TRBV29-1 to TRBJ2-1; D ambiguous. Trimming took off 4 bases at V and 0 bases at J, with 16 bases between the two ends. There are 16 residues in the CDR3. Germline-derived CDR1 and CDR2 are SQVTM and ANQGSEA. The CDR3 spells CSVVGSPVGSYNEQFF. DNA for the CDR3: TGCAGCGTTGTGGGTAGCCCGGTGGGCTCCTACAATGAGCAGTTCTTC.

The rearrangement links TRBV15 to TRBJ2-7; D unresolved. Germline loops: CDR1 LNHNV, CDR2 YYDKDF (reference sequence). The CDR3 spans 16 residues. Trimming removed 0 bases at V and 1 base at J, with 13 bases between. CDR3 protein: CATSRDNAVKSYEQYF. DNA of the CDR3: TGTGCCACCAGCAGAGATAACGCGGTAAAGTCCTACGAGCAGTACTTC.

The chain employs TRBV7-3 and TRBJ2-1, with 7 bases aligning to TRBD1. The CDR3 covers 17 residues. The J segment lost 0 bases and the V segment lost 1 base, leaving 6 bases of the junction unmatched. The germline CDR1 and CDR2 sequences are SGHTA and FQGTGA. As DNA, the CDR3 is TGTGCCAGCAGCTTAATCCCGGGACAGAGCTCCTACAATGAGCAGTTCTTC. Translated: CASSLIPGQSSYNEQFF.

The chain links TRBV14 to TRBJ2-3, with D possibly TRBD2 on 5 matching bases. The V and J ends lost 2 bases and 2 bases respectively, with 26 bases between them. This CDR3 has 20 residues. Germline-derived CDR1 and CDR2 are SGHDN and FVKESK. DNA of the CDR3: TGTGCCAGCAGCCAACATTCTCTCCCGGGGTACACTTCACCCACAGATACGCAGTATTTT. This codes for CASSQHSLPGYTSPTDTQYF.

The V and J genes are TRBV27 and TRBJ2-1, with TRBD1 matching over 9 bases. Trimming at V came to 2 bases and at J to 2 bases, leaving 10 bases not matched to a gene. The germline V gene has CDR1 MNHEY and CDR2 SMNVEV (reference sequence). The CDR3 is made up of 18 amino acids. The DNA for the CDR3 is TGTGCCAGCAGTTTACGGGTGGGCGACAGGGGGACCTACAATGAGCAGTTCTTC. Its protein is CASSLRVGDRGTYNEQFF.

The rearrangement uses TRBV13 and TRBJ2-7, with D tentatively TRBD1 (6 bases). Trimming left V 5 bases short and J 2 bases short, with 13 bases between. The germline gives CDR1 PRHDT, CDR2 FYEKMQ (reference sequence). The CDR3 is 14 residues long. The CDR3 nucleotides read TGTGCCAGCAGCGCGGACAGTTACACCTACGAGCAGTACTTC. It encodes CASSADSYTYEQYF. Using reference TRBV13 and TRBJ2-7 for the parts outside the CDR3, the full variable domain is AAGVIQSPRHLIKEKRETATLKCYPIPRHDTVYWYQQGPGQDPQFLISFYEKMQSDKGSIPDRFSAQQFSDYHSELNMSSLELGDSALYFCASSADSYTYEQYFGPGTRLTVT.

The CDR3 sequence: CASSLGQGPNEKLFF. The CDR3 DNA reads as TGCGCCAGCAGCCTAGGACAGGGCCCTAATGAAAAACTGTTTTTT. The chain uses TRBV5-1 and TRBJ1-4, with 8 nucleotides matching TRBD1. Looked up from germline, CDR1 is SGHRS and CDR2 is YFSETQ. V shed 4 bases, J shed 3 bases, and the junction held 5 bases outside the gene matches. CDR3 length: 15 residues.

This clone was counted a single time. V and J are TRBV7-9 and TRBJ2-1; 7 bases align to TRBD1. The trim removed 2 bases at V and 6 bases at J, leaving 4 bases unmatched. The length of the CDR3 is 14 residues. CDR1 is SEHNR, CDR2 FQNEAQ, per germline (reference sequence). The CDR3 nucleotides read TGTGCCAGCAGCTTAACTCGGGACAGCAATGAGCAGTTCTTC. It yields the protein CASSLTRDSNEQFF.

This clone was recorded only once. This chain uses TRBV7-2 with TRBJ2-3, with D unclear. This CDR3 has 13 residues. Germline lookup yields CDR1 SGHTA and CDR2 FQGNSA. With 6 bases removed from V and 3 bases from J, the gap between germline ends came to 10 bases. For the CDR3, the DNA is TGTGCCAGCAGACGAGTCGAAACAGATACGCAGTATTTT. It codes for CASRRVETDTQYF.

The J gene is TRBJ2-1, the V gene TRBV18, with a weak D call TRBD1 (6 bases). Germline CDR1 is KGHSH and CDR2 is LQKENI. There are 15 residues in the CDR3. The V end was cut by 3 bases, the J end by 10 bases, with 19 bases between. The CDR3 region has the DNA TGTGCCAGCTCACCGTACCCGAGAGGGGGTTTAGAGCAGTTCTTC. Translation: CASSPYPRGGLEQFF.

The rearrangement links TRBV4-3 to TRBJ2-2; D gene uncertain. V dropped 3 bases and J dropped 1 base, with 6 bases sitting between them. The length of the CDR3 is 14 residues. The V gene's germline CDR1 is LGHNA and CDR2 YSLEER. Written as DNA, the CDR3 is TGCGCCAGCAGCCAGGTCTGGAACACCGGGGAGCTGTTTTTT. Protein product: CASSQVWNTGELFF.

The chain recombines TRBV28 with TRBJ2-3; D is possibly TRBD1 or TRBD2 (5 bases each). The CDR3 runs to 16 residues. Germline V gives CDR1 MDHEN, CDR2 SYDVKM. V lost 2 bases to trimming and J lost 4 bases, with 16 bases between them. DNA for the CDR3: TGTGCCAGCAGTTTAACGCAGGGAGAATATTCAGATACGCAGTATTTT. This encodes CASSLTQGEYSDTQYF. Full variable domain (rest looked up from reference TRBV28 and TRBJ2-3): DVKVTQSSRYLVKRTGEKVFLECVQDMDHENMFWYRQDPGLGLRLIYFSYDVKMKEKGDIPEGYSVSREKKERFSLILESASTNQTSMYLCASSLTQGEYSDTQYFGPGTRLTVL.